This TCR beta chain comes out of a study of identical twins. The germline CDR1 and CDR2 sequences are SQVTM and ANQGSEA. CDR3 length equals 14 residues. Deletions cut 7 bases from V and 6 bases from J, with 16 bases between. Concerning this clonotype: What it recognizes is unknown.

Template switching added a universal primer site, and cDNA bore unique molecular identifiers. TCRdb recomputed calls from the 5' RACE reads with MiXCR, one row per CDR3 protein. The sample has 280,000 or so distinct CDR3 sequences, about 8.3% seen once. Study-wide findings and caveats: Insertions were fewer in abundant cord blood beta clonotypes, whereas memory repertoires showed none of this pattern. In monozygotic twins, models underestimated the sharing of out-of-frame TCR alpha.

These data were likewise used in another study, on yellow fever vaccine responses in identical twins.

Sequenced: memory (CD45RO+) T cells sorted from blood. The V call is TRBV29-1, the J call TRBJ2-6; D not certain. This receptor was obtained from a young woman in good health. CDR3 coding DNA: TGCAGCGCCTACGGTGTGTTGTCGGCCAACGTCCTGACTTTC. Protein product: CSAYGVLSANVLTF.